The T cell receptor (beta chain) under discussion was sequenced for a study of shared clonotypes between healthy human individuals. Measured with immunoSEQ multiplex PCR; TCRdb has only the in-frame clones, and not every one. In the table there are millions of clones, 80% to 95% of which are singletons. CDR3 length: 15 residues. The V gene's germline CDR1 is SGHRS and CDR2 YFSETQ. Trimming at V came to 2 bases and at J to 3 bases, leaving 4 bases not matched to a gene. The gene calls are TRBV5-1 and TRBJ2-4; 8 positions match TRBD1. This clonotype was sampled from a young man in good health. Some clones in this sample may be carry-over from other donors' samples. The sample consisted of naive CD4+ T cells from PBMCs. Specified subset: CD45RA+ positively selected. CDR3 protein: CASSFSGQDKNIQYF. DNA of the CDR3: TGCGCCAGCAGCTTTTCGGGACAGGACAAAAACATTCAGTACTTC.